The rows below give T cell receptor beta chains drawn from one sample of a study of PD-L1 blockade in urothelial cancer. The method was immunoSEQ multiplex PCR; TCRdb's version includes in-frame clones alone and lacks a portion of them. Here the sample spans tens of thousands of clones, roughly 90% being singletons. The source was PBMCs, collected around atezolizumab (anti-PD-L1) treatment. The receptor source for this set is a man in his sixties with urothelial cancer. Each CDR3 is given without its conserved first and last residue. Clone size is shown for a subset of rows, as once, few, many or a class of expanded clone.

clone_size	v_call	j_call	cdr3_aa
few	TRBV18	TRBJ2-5	ASSPQTGIKETQY
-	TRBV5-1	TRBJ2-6	ASSKGQGANGANVLT
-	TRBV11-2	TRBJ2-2	ASSLGQGIAGELF
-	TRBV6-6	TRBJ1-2	ASSQQGTSYGYT
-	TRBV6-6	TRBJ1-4	ASSQDRGREKLF
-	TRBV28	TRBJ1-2	ASSLPGQVTIGGYT
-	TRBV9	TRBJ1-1	ASSVEGTPTEAF
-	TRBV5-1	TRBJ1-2	ASSQGQGYGYT
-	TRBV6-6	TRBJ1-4	ASSQQGGDEKLF
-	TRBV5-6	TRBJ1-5	ASSKTGSLSNQPQH
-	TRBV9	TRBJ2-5	ASSPGGGQVETQY
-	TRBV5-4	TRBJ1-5	ASSLQGNDQPQH
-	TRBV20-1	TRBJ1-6	SASGGDSLH
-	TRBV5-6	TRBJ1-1	ASSLGQFAEAF
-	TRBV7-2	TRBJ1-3	ASSQGQISGNTIY
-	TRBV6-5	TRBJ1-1	ASTLRGGTTEAF
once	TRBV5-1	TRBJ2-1	ASSPGGTGYNEQF
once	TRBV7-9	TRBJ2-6	ASSPALGQGFSGANVLT
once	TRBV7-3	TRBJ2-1	ASSSQIQGGNEQF
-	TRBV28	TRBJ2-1	ASMTLGGSYNEQF
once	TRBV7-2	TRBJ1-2	ASSLERGQGNGYT
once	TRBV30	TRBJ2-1	AWRSAVASSYNEQF
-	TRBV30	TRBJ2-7	AWSLYWTGIGEQY
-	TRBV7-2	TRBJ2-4	ASSPTGQGKAKNIQY
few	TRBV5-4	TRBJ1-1	ASSFTGVSTEAF
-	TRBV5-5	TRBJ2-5	ASSLSTGTETQY
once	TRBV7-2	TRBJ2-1	ASSSPSGSHSYNEQF
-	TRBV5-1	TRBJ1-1	ASSLAGGGTEAF
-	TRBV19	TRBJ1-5	ASSIQGRPQH
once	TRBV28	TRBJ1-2	ASSLRQGLT
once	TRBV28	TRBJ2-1	ASSSPSGGSYNEQF
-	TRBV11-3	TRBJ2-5	ASIYPDTGAGRETQY
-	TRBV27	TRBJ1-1	ASSLEGYPGQRFMNTEAF
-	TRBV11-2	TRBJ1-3	ASSRRQGRGNTIY
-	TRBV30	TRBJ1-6	AWSVPGTGNSPLH
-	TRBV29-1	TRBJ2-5	SVAGTTQETQY
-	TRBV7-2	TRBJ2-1	ASSLREGIGNEQF
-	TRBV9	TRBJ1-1	ASSVVGELMNTEAF
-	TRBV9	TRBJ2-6	ASSVESVSGANVLT
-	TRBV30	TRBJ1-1	AWSTGRNTEAF
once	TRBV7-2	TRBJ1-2	ASSLTGSGTLTNYGYT
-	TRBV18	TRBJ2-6	ASSQQQPAVDNSGANVLT
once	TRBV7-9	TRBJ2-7	ASSFVSSSYEQY
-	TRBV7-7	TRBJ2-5	ASSELQGAQETQY
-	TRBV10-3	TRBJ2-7	AISPGPPSYEQY
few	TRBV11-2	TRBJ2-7	ASNRGSSYEQY
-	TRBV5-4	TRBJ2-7	ASSQTGGGEQY
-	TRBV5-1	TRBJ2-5	ASSSTGWQETQY
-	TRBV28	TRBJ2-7	ASRRRGISSYEQY
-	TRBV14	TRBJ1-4	ASSQEQGALNEKLF
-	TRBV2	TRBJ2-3	ASSASGVADTQY